This record concerns one T cell receptor (beta chain) sequence. Its antigen is unidentified. Germline and junction disagree at one end, which may indicate a read error. Through a sample-barcoded 5' primer and a J-beta primer mix, a second PCR was run for about 6 to 12 cycles. Every single cDNA molecule received a tag from a template-switch adaptor with 12 random nucleotides. MiXCR, applied by TCRdb to the 5' RACE reads, yields one record per CDR3 protein. The top ten hold about 18% of the sample, which has around 870,000 distinct CDR3 sequences, 29% seen once. The record originates from a study of blood T cells in healthy people across ages. Study-level results: The recorded TCR beta diversity per million T cells decreased in a roughly linear manner with age.

Healthy individuals of Caucasian origin from Russia, aged about 6 to 100, served as donors. Peripheral blood was drawn, approximately 9.7 milliliters per donor. CDR1 SEHNR and CDR2 FQNEAQ come from the germline V gene (reference sequence). The CDR3 has 15 amino acids. This sequence originates from a woman older than 75 in good health. The J gene is TRBJ1-5, the V gene TRBV7-9, with unresolved D. Sequenced input: blood. In DNA, the CDR3 is TGTGTCAGCAACCTAGCGGCGGAGTACAATCAGCCCCAGCATTTT. Its translation: CVSNLAAEYNQPQHF.